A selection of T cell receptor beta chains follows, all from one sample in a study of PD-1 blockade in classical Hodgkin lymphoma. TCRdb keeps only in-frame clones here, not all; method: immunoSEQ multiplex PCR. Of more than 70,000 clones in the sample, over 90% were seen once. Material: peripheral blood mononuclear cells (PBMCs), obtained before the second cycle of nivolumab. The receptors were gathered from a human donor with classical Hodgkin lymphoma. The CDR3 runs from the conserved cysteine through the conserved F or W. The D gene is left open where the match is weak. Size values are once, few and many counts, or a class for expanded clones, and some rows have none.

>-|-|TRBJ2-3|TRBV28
TGTGCCAGCAGCCCACTAAGCACAGATACGCAGTATTTT
CASSPLSTDTQYF
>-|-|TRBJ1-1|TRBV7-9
TGTGCCAGCAGCTTAGGTGGCGGCAGGTCGAACACTGAAGCTTTCTTT
CASSLGGGRSNTEAFF
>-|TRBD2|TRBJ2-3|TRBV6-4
TGTGCCAGCAGTTTCGAGGCGGGAGGCCCGCCGTATTTT
CASSFEAGGPPYF
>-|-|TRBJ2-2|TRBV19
TGTGCCAGTACACGGGCTTACCCGCTAGCGCGGAACACCGGGGAGCTGTTTTTT
CASTRAYPLARNTGELFF
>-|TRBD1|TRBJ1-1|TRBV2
TGTGCCAGCAGGTTGGGACAGGGGGTGAACACTGAAGCTTTCTTT
CASRLGQGVNTEAFF
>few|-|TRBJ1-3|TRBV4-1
TGCGCCAGCAGCCAAGTTTTGCAGAGGACCATATATTTT
CASSQVLQRTIYF
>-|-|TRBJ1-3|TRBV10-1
TGCGCCAGCAGCCGGGACTCGAGCTCTGGAAACACCATATATTTT
CASSRDSSSGNTIYF
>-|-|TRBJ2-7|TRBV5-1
TGCGCCAGCAGCTTGGCGGCCTCGCTTGTGCAGTACTTC
CASSLAASLVQYF
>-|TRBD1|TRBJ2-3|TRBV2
TGTGCCAGCAGTCAGACAGGGGGTTCCACAGATACGCAGTATTTT
CASSQTGGSTDTQYF
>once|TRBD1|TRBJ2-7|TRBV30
TGTGCCTGGAGCGCGGGACAGGGTTCCTACGAGCAGTACTTC
CAWSAGQGSYEQYF
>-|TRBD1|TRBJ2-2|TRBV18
TGTGCCAGCTCACCTCGGTACGACAGGGTCGGGGAGCTGTTTTTT
CASSPRYDRVGELFF
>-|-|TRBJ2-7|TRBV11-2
TGTGCCAGCAGCTCTCAGGGGTACGAGCAGTACTTC
CASSSQGYEQYF
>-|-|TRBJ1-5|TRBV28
TGTGCCACCACCTCCCCCCGCAATCAGCCCCAGCATTTT
CATTSPRNQPQHF
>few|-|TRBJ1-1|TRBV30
TGTGCCTGGACGCGGTGGGTGAACACTGAAGCTTTCTTT
CAWTRWVNTEAFF
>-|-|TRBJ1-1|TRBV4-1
TGCGCCAGCAGCCAAGATCGGGGCAGAAACACTGAAGCTTTCTTT
CASSQDRGRNTEAFF
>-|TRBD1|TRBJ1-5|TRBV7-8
TGTGCCAGCAGCGGCAGGACAGGGCAGTATCAGCCCCAGCATTTT
CASSGRTGQYQPQHF
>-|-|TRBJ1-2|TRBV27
TGTGCCAGCAGTTTTTCCGGGAGAGGAGAGGGCTACACCTTC
CASSFSGRGEGYTF
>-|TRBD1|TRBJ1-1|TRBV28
TGTGCCAGCAGTACAAACGGACAGGGGGCCTTTAACACTGAAGCTTTCTTT
CASSTNGQGAFNTEAFF
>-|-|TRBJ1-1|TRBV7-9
TGTGCCAGCAGCTCCGGGGGAACTGAAGCTTTCTTT
CASSSGGTEAFF
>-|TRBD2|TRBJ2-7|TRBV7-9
TGTGCCAGCAGTCCAGCCGGGACTAGCGGGAGGGCCGGCCGTGGGCAGTACTTC
CASSPAGTSGRAGRGQYF
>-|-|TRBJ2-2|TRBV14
TGTGCCAGCAGCCAAGCGCCAGTATACACCGGGGAGCTGTTTTTT
CASSQAPVYTGELFF
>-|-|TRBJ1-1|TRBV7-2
TGTGCCAGCAGCTTAGGCGGGGGGCGTAACACTGAAGCTTTCTTT
CASSLGGGRNTEAFF
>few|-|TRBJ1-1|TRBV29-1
TGCAGCGTTGACAATAAAGGGACTGAAGCTTTCTTT
CSVDNKGTEAFF
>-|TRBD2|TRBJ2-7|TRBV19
TGTGCCAGTATAAGTGCGAGGACTAGCGGCGAGCAGTACTTC
CASISARTSGEQYF
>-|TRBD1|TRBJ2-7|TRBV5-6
TGTGCCAGCAGACCCGGGACAGGGGCCCCAGTTAGGATCTACGAGCAGTACTTC
CASRPGTGAPVRIYEQYF
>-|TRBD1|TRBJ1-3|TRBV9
TGTGCCAGCAGCGTAGGAGCAGGGACAGGGGGCTATGGAAACACCATATATTTT
CASSVGAGTGGYGNTIYF
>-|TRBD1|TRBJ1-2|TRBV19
TGTGCCAGTAGTAGACAGGGTACGCCTGGCTACACCTTC
CASSRQGTPGYTF
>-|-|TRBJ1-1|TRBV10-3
TGTGCCATCAGTGAGCTCGTGCCCGACACTGAAGCTTTCTTT
CAISELVPDTEAFF
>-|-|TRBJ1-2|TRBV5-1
TGCGCCAGCAGCTTGATAGGGGGAGCTAACTATGGCTACACCTTC
CASSLIGGANYGYTF
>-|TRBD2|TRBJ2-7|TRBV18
TGTGCCAGCTCACTCCGAACACTAGCGGGAGAGAGGAGGTACGAGCAGTACTTC
CASSLRTLAGERRYEQYF
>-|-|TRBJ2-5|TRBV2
TGTGCCAGTTACACTGAGGGGACCCAGTACTTC
CASYTEGTQYF